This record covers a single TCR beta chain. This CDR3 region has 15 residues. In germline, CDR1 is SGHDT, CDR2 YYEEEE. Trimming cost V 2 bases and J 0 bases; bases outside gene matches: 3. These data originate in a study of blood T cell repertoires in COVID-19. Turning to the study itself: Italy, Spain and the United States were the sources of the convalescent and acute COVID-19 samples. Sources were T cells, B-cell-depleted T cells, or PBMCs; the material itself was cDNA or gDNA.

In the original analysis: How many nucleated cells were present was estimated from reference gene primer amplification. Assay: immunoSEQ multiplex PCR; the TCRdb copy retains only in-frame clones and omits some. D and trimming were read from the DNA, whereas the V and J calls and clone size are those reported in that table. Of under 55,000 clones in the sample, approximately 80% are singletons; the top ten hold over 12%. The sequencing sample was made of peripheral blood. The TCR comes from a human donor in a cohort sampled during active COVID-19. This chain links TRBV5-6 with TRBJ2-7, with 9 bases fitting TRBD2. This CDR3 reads CASSFAGGLSYEQYF. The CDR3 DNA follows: TGTGCCAGCAGCTTTGCGGGGGGGCTCTCCTACGAGCAGTACTTC.